These 11 T cell receptor beta chains were all obtained from the same sample, sequenced in a study of CD8 T cells in ankylosing spondylitis. Study outcomes and limitations: There was a TCR beta motif, made of several highly homologous variants, that appeared characteristic of ankylosing spondylitis blood.

TCRdb redid the calling of the 5' RACE reads with MiXCR, one entry per CDR3 protein. Among 200,000 to 250,000 distinct CDR3 sequences, 6% to 8% were seen once, and the ten largest hold around 14%. No antigen is known for these receptors. Sequenced sample: blood, either unsorted or a sorted T cell fraction (not recorded which). These receptors were collected from a male donor with ankylosing spondylitis.

This clonotype has a count of ten or more. The rearrangement links TRBV6-5 to TRBJ1-2; no firm D call. Germline V gene data show CDR1 as MNHEY and CDR2 as SVGAGI. Deletions cut 0 bases from V and 4 bases from J, with 12 bases between. The CDR3 spans 15 residues. The CDR3 region is CASSYSAGSSYGYTF. Written as DNA, the CDR3 is TGTGCCAGCAGTTACTCCGCGGGGAGCAGCTATGGCTACACCTTC.

The rearrangement uses TRBV20-1 and TRBJ2-1; 7 bases are a match to TRBD1. V lost 0 bases to trimming and J lost 2 bases; unmatched junction nucleotides: 4. The CDR3 loop spans 15 amino acids. Per the germline V gene, CDR1 is DFQATT and CDR2 is SNEGSKA (reference sequence). CDR3 sequence (DNA): TGCAGTGCTAGAGACCCGGGACAGACCTACAATGAGCAGTTCTTC. Protein: CSARDPGQTYNEQFF.

This clonotype was detected only a few times. In DNA, the CDR3 is TGTGCCAGCAGCTTACTAGCGGGAGTTTACCAAGAGACCCAGTACTTC. Protein sequence: CASSLLAGVYQETQYF. This sequence joins TRBV7-2 and TRBJ2-5; 10 nucleotides agree with TRBD2. V was pared by 2 bases and J by 0 bases, with 3 bases of the junction left unmatched. The CDR3 totals 16 residues. CDR1 and CDR2 from the germline V gene are SGHTA and FQGNSA.

The chain is built from TRBV19 and TRBJ1-5; 7 nucleotides match TRBD1. With V trimmed by 3 bases and J by 4 bases, 9 bases remained unmatched. The CDR3 extends over 16 amino acids. Germline loops: CDR1 LNHDA, CDR2 SQIVND (reference sequence). The CDR3 coding sequence is TGTGCCAGTAGTATCGTTCGGGCAGGGGGGAATCAGCCCCAGCATTTT. It encodes CASSIVRAGGNQPQHF.

At least ten counts were recorded for this clonotype. The chain is built from TRBV27 and TRBJ1-4; 9 bases are a match to TRBD1. The ends lost 2 bases at V and 6 bases at J; junction bases unmatched: 7. Per germline, CDR1 MNHEY and CDR2 SMNVEV (reference sequence). The length of the CDR3 is 16 residues. The CDR3 region is CASSLIQGAGYEKLFF. The CDR3, as DNA: TGTGCCAGCAGTTTAATACAGGGGGCGGGTTATGAAAAACTGTTTTTT.

This clonotype has a count of ten or more. The gene calls are TRBV27 and TRBJ2-4; 9 nucleotides line up with TRBD2. This CDR3 has 15 residues. Trimming removed 0 bases from V and 9 bases from J; junction bases left unmatched: 6. Germline assignment: CDR1 MNHEY and CDR2 SMNVEV (reference sequence). The CDR3 sequence: CASSLSLASGAIQYF. The CDR3 bases are TGTGCCAGCAGTTTATCTCTTGCTAGCGGGGCCATTCAGTACTTC.

This clonotype was recorded at least ten times. The rearrangement joins TRBV20-1 to TRBJ1-1; D possibly corresponds to TRBD1 (5 bases). V was pared by 1 base and J by 1 base, with 13 bases between. Germline V gives CDR1 DFQATT, CDR2 SNEGSKA (reference sequence). This CDR3 contains 15 residues. The CDR3 bases are TGCAGTGCTAGAGTGAGGCAGGGTCGGAACACTGAAGCTTTCTTT. This translates into CSARVRQGRNTEAFF.

This clonotype was recorded at least ten times. The J gene is TRBJ2-7, the V gene TRBV4-1, with TRBD2 identical over 11 bases. Per germline, CDR1 MGHRA and CDR2 YSYEKL. The CDR3 length is 15 residues. J gave up 3 bases and V 4 bases, and 5 bases lay outside the gene matches. The CDR3 is CASSPGTSGIYEQYF. In nucleotides, the CDR3 is TGCGCCAGCAGCCCCGGGACTAGCGGTATCTACGAGCAGTACTTC.

This clonotype has a handful of counts. J is TRBJ2-1 and V is TRBV18; 10 bases map to TRBD2. V trimming: 3 bases; J trimming: 3 bases; junction bases outside the gene matches: 5. This CDR3 has 16 residues. Looked up from germline, CDR1 is KGHSH and CDR2 is LQKENI. This CDR3 is CASSPILAGLYNEQFF. CDR3 DNA sequence: TGTGCCAGCTCACCTATACTAGCGGGACTCTACAATGAGCAGTTCTTC.

This clonotype was observed at least ten times. This chain joins TRBV3-1 and TRBJ2-1; D call uncertain. The CDR3 length is 12 residues. The ends were cut back, 4 bases at V and 4 bases at J, with 5 bases in the middle. The germline CDR1 and CDR2 sequences are LGHDT and YNNKEL (reference sequence). The DNA of the CDR3 is TGTGCCAGCAGCCCGGAGTACAATGAGCAGTTCTTC. Amino acid sequence: CASSPEYNEQFF.

This clonotype occurred many times. The gene calls are TRBV6-2 or TRBV6-3 and TRBJ1-5; TRBD1 might be the D (5 bases). V was pared by 8 bases and J by 8 bases, with 22 bases between. Looked up from germline, CDR1 is MNHEY and CDR2 is SVGEGT. This CDR3 has 15 residues. CDR3 sequence: CASSKGYRVGEPQHF. CDR3 coding DNA: TGTGCCAGCTCAAAGGGGTATCGAGTGGGGGAGCCCCAGCATTTT.